The clone carrying this T cell receptor (beta chain) has more than one count but fewer than ten. Its target is unknown. CDR1 and CDR2 from the germline V gene are GTSNPN and SVGIG (reference sequence). CDR3 length: 17 amino acids. Trimming pared 1 base from V and 0 bases from J, leaving 18 bases between. This sample was included in a study of cytomegalovirus exposure and HLA in healthy donors. Across the study: Within an early data release were approximately 85 million unique TCRs drawn from HLA-typed donors. Findings and limits, study-wide: Most observed TCR sequences were rare, whereas some public TCRs were detected in many donors. Several of the most significant clusters appeared linked to common viral pathogens, based on a later analysis.

Researchers ran the PCR with 60 Vbeta and 13 Jbeta primers. Here immunoSEQ multiplex PCR was the method, and the copy in TCRdb shows in-frame clones only, minus some. The table includes about 170,000 clones, about 62% detected once. The chain couples TRBV30 to TRBJ1-2; D is perhaps TRBD1 (5 bases). This TCR was recovered from a man aged 40-49 years in good health and CMV-seronegative. Sequencing was carried out using PBMCs. CDR3 nucleotide sequence: TGTGCCTGGAGTGCAGGCAGGACACACCAAGCTAACTATGGCTACACCTTC. Its translation: CAWSAGRTHQANYGYTF.